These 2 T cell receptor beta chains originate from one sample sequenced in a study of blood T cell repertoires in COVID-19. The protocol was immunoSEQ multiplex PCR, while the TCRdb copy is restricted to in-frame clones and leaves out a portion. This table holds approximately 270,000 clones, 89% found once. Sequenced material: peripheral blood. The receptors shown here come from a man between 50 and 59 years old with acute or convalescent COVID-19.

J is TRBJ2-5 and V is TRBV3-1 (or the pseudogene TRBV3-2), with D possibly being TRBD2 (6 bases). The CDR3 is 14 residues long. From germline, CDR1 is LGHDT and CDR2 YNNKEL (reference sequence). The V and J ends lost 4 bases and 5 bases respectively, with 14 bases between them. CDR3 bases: TGTGCCAGCAGCCCGCTCCCTCGGGAGGAGACCCAGTACTTC. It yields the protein CASSPLPREETQYF.

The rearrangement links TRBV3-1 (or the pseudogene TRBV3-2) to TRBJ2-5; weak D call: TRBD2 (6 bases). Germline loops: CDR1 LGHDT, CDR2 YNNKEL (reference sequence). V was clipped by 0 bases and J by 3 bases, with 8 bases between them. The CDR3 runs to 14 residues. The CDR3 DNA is TGTGCCAGCAGCCAAGAAGGCGGGGAAGAGACCCAGTACTTC. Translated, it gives CASSQEGGEETQYF.